This section outlines one T cell receptor beta chain sequence together with its context. Its antigen is unknown. This entry comes from a study of read filtering for tumor transcriptome and immune sequencing. At the level of the study: Eight or nine patients were R-ISS I, more than 15 were R-ISS II, over 5 were R-ISS III.

Molecular barcoded adaptors covering alpha/delta and beta/gamma chains were used on 400 ng RNA. TCRdb analysed the reads with MiXCR anew, one entry per CDR3 protein. The table records roughly 2,600 distinct CDR3 sequences, about 65% of them present only once. With 7 bases clipped from V and 3 bases from J, the junction kept 11 bases outside the gene matches. CDR3 size: 17 residues. The study, taken as a whole, reports: Single-read clonotypes: roughly 86% of IR-seq clonotypes (approximately 4% of reads), roughly 73% of RNA-seq clonotypes (approximately 43% of reads).

The J gene is TRBJ1-6, the V gene TRBV12-3 or TRBV12-4; the match to TRBD1 covers 8 bases. This sequence was found in a donor at least 40 years old with multiple myeloma. This table probably holds off-target reads from a library built for another chain. The sequenced material came from a population of CD138-negative cells sorted from bone marrow. This CDR3 is CASTPGTGPNYNSPLHF. DNA of the CDR3: TGTGCCAGCACCCCGGGGACAGGCCCAAACTATAATTCACCCCTCCACTTT.